One and the same sample provided the 4 T cell receptor beta chains below, sequenced in a study of cytomegalovirus exposure and HLA in healthy donors. The PCR used 60 Vbeta and 13 Jbeta primers. Method: immunoSEQ multiplex PCR; TCRdb's copy keeps in-frame clones and lacks some. The sample holds 35,000 to 55,000 clones, about two thirds seen once. Sequencing used PBMCs. The receptors were gathered from a man aged 60-69 years in good health and CMV-seropositive.

The rearrangement links TRBV6-6 to TRBJ2-1; D is uncertain. Germline V CDR1 and CDR2: MNHNY, SVGAGI (reference sequence). Trimming stripped 2 bases from V and 3 bases from J, with 5 bases between. CDR3 length: 13 amino acids. The CDR3 is CASSYNGYNEQFF. The CDR3, as DNA: TGTGCCAGCAGTTACAACGGCTACAATGAGCAGTTCTTC.

The chain carries TRBV4-3 and TRBJ2-1, with a weak D call TRBD1 (5 bases). Germline V lookup: CDR1 LGHNA, CDR2 YSLEER. The ends were cut back, 1 base at V and 4 bases at J, with 5 bases in the middle. CDR3 length: 13 amino acids. The CDR3 sequence: CASSQGTYNEQFF. Written as DNA, the CDR3 is TGCGCCAGCAGCCAAGGGACATACAATGAGCAGTTCTTC.

This clone appeared a few times. J is TRBJ2-3 and V is TRBV9, with TRBD2 matching 7 bases. The germline V gene has CDR1 SGDLS and CDR2 YYNGEE. The junction had 7 bases not matched to a gene; V was cut back by 5 bases and J by 4 bases. The length of the CDR3 is 14 residues. CDR3 DNA sequence: TGTGCCAGCAGAGGCGGGAGTGGGGCAGATACGCAGTATTTT. Amino acids: CASRGGSGADTQYF.

V usage is TRBV5-1 and J usage is TRBJ2-1; 14 bases are shared with TRBD2. Trimming took 4 bases from V and 4 from J; bases not matched to a gene: 10. The CDR3 length is 18 residues. Germline CDR1 reads SGHRS; CDR2 reads YFSETQ. CDR3 region: CASSETSGRAPWYNEQFF. For the CDR3, the DNA is TGCGCCAGCAGCGAGACTAGCGGGAGGGCCCCCTGGTACAATGAGCAGTTCTTC.